This T cell receptor (beta chain) was sequenced for a study of Ad26.COV2.S vaccination and SARS-CoV-2 variants. About the study: Donor was in the COV1001 Ad26.COV2.S trial arm. Ad26.COV2.S shots went into the muscle once or twice, 56 days apart.

V lost 6 bases to trimming and J lost 7 bases, with 24 bases between them. The CDR3 totals 17 residues. Germline lookup yields CDR1 SEHNR and CDR2 FQNEAQ (reference sequence). Here immunoSEQ multiplex PCR was the method, and the copy in TCRdb shows in-frame clones only, minus some. Counted here are hundreds of thousands of clones, around 89% occurring once; the ten biggest clones make up approximately 1.5%. Treatment given: around 19 received Ad26.COV2.S at low or high dose, single or two shots; several received placebo; per-sample allocation not given. Repertoires come from day 63 after the first vaccine or placebo injection. At a Boston site, the person donating was an adult of 18-55 years. Participants' vaccine, an Ad26 vector, delivered Wuhan-strain SARS-CoV-2 spike.

Sequenced material: peripheral blood, taken in a trial of Ad26.COV2.S vaccine versus placebo. V and J are TRBV7-9 and TRBJ1-4; tentative D call: TRBD1 (6 bases). The TCR originated in a person between 18 and 65 years old who received the Ad26.COV2.S COVID-19 vaccine or a placebo. In DNA form, the CDR3 reads TGTGCCAGCAGGGAGACAGGCTCGAGCGCGGGGGTTGAAAAACTGTTTTTT. Residues: CASRETGSSAGVEKLFF.